This TCR beta chain came from a study of blood T cell repertoires in COVID-19. Across the whole study: Sources were T cells, B-cell-depleted T cells, or PBMCs; the material itself was cDNA or gDNA.

The authors' processing: Amplification with reference gene primers provided the estimates of nucleated cell counts. Clones were sequenced by immunoSEQ multiplex PCR, and TCRdb holds only the in-frame ones, with some missing. The DNA was the basis for D and trimming; V, J and clone size are from that table. The table lists under 250,000 clones, 82% of them singletons. The receptor comes from an older woman who had recovered from COVID-19. The sample comprised PBMCs or T cells enriched from blood (not recorded which).

The CDR3 DNA follows: TGTGCCAGCAGCTTGACCACGGCGGGGAGGAATGAAAAACTGTTTTTT. This sequence encodes CASSLTTAGRNEKLFF. This chain joins TRBV7-6 and TRBJ1-4, with unresolved D. Looked up from germline, CDR1 is SGHVS and CDR2 is FNYEAQ. This CDR3 has 16 amino acids. Between the trimmed V and J ends, which lost 3 bases and 5 bases, there was a span of 16 bases.